Detailed here is one T cell receptor (beta chain). Its antigen is still unknown. These data belong to a study of cytomegalovirus exposure and HLA in healthy donors. Findings of the study overall: A link between a missense DCLRE1C variant and TCR beta V- and J-gene trimming emerged from a later analysis.

Germline assignment: CDR1 LNHDA and CDR2 SQIVND (reference sequence). The CDR3 has 15 residues. The V and J ends lost 6 bases and 5 bases respectively, with 20 bases between them. With 60 Vbeta and 13 Jbeta primers, the PCR was carried out. Per the authors' pipeline: An analysis that came later counted 60 million to 80 million unique TCR beta chains, about 10 million shared. Assay used: immunoSEQ multiplex PCR; TCRdb lists only in-frame clones, some missing. Clone size and the V and J calls come from that table; the DNA yielded D and trimming. The sample records some 250,000 clones, roughly 80% being singletons.

This sequence joins TRBV19 and TRBJ2-7; D might be TRBD2 (5 bases). The receptor's source is a woman aged 40-49 years in good health and CMV-seropositive. Sequenced: PBMCs. The CDR3 spells CASSLSPGRKDEQYF. CDR3 DNA sequence: TGTGCCAGTAGCCTTTCCCCGGGGAGAAAGGACGAGCAGTACTTC.